This T cell receptor (beta chain) emerged from a study of blood T cell repertoires in COVID-19. Using immunoSEQ multiplex PCR, the repertoire was profiled, and TCRdb retains in-frame clones only, with some absent. Here the sample spans under 500,000 clones, more than 80% being singletons. A remark on this clone: This CDR3 is also generated by other DNA sequences in the sample.

Germline V CDR1 and CDR2: GTSNPN, SVGIG (reference sequence). CDR3 length: 14 residues. The J segment lost 0 bases and the V segment lost 2 bases, leaving 0 bases of the junction unmatched. The chain recombines TRBV30 with TRBJ2-3; 9 bases line up with TRBD2. Sequencing was done on a sample of PBMCs or T cells enriched from blood (not recorded which). This receptor was obtained from a man aged 25-45 years who had recovered from COVID-19. The CDR3 here is CAWSLAGSTDTQYF. CDR3 nucleotides: TGTGCCTGGAGTCTAGCGGGGAGCACAGATACGCAGTATTTT.